This T cell receptor beta chain is drawn from a study of cytomegalovirus exposure and HLA in healthy donors. About the study: Early released data had about 80 million unique TCRs, all coming from HLA-typed donors. Study outcomes and limitations: In vitro confirmation showed three CMV-associated chains to be CMV antigen specific. In a later analysis, a genetic analysis reported fewer productive-TCR N-insertions in an Asian-associated ancestry cluster than the cohort average. TCR beta sequences numbering more than 15,000 were associated with HLA alleles at 0.05 false discovery rate in a later analysis.

In this sample, this clone turned up a few times. Antigen unknown. This CDR3 region has 15 residues. Germline assignment: CDR1 MGHRA and CDR2 YSYEKL. V was pared by 3 bases and J by 0 bases, with 9 bases between. Vbeta (60) and Jbeta (13) primers were used in the PCR. The assay was immunoSEQ multiplex PCR, and TCRdb's table has in-frame clones only and misses some. The data contain some 100,000 clones, 79% of them singletons. The sample was PBMCs. The gene calls are TRBV4-1 and TRBJ1-3, with D perhaps matching TRBD1 (6 bases). This receptor was obtained from a female donor in good health and CMV-seropositive. For the CDR3, the DNA is TGCGCCAGCAGCCATGGGGGCGACTCTGGAAACACCATATATTTT. Residues: CASSHGGDSGNTIYF.